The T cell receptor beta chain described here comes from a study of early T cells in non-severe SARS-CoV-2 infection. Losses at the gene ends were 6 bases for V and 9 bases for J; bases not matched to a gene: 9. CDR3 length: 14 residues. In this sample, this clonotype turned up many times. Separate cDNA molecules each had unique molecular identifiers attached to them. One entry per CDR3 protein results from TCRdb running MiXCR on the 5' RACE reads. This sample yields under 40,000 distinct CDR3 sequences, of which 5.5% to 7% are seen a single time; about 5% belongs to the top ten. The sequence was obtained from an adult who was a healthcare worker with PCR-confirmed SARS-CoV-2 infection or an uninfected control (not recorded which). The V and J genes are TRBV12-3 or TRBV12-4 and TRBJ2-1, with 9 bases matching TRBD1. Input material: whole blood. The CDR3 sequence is CASRKGQGFGEQFF. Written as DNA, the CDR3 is TGTGCCAGCAGAAAGGGACAGGGATTTGGTGAGCAGTTCTTC.